A single sample is the source of the 20 T cell receptor beta chains below, sequenced in a study of vaccination and CD4 T cells after COVID-19 (dated by TCRdb to between 2021 and 2023). What the treatment or condition label conveys for this sample: approximately 9-day PBMC culture with coronavirus spike peptide pools or control peptides (ViraFEST assay). These TCRs' antigens remain unknown. The library came from PCR. The instrument given in TCRdb is Illumina iSeq 100. TCR sequencing of DNA from cultured CD4+ T cells used the Oncomine TCR Beta short-read assay at the Johns Hopkins FTIC core. The public sequencing data were trimmed at Q25 with fastp and processed into clonotypes with MiXCR by TCRdb, which kept only in-frame beta chains. Identical CDR3 protein sequences are pooled into one entry, listed with their most common genes and DNA. This sample has under 15,000 distinct CDR3 sequences in its table, and around half of those were observed once. The ten largest clones capture around a third of the sample.

The sample was CD4+ T cells from blood, cultured in vitro. Receptor source: a human donor who had recovered from COVID-19.

The rearrangement uses TRBV10-3 and TRBJ2-5; possibly TRBD2 for D (7 bases). Per germline, CDR1 ENHRY and CDR2 SYGVKD. V lost 5 bases, J lost 6 bases, and 19 bases lay in between. The CDR3 length is 15 residues. The CDR3 region is CAISRDGGPRKTQYF. CDR3 bases: TGTGCCATCAGTCGAGACGGGGGGCCCAGAAAGACCCAGTACTTC.

This chain links TRBV19 with TRBJ1-5; 7 nucleotides line up with TRBD1. V lost 8 bases, J lost 4 bases, and 8 bases stayed unmatched. The CDR3 covers 14 residues. Germline V gene sequence: CDR1 LNHDA, CDR2 SQIVND (reference sequence). In DNA form, the CDR3 reads TGTGCCAGTCTCGGGACAGTGACTAATCAGCCCCAGCATTTT. This translates into CASLGTVTNQPQHF.

The chain combines TRBV19 with TRBJ1-2; no clear D. This CDR3 has 14 residues. V was shortened by 10 bases and J by 1 base, with 16 bases between the two germline ends. Germline CDR1 LNHDA, CDR2 SQIVND (reference sequence). The CDR3 loop is CATGAPLFNYGYTF. The CDR3, as DNA: TGTGCCACCGGCGCTCCGCTGTTTAACTATGGCTACACCTTC. Drawing the rest from reference TRBV19 and TRBJ1-2, the complete variable domain is DGGITQSPKYLFRKEGQNVTLSCEQNLNHDAMYWYRQDPGQGLRLIYYSQIVNDFQKGDIAEGYSVSREKKESFPLTVTSAQKNPTAFYLCATGAPLFNYGYTFGSGTRLTVV.

In its sample, this clonotype was seen a few times. The chain carries TRBV20-1 and TRBJ2-7, with 9 bases matching TRBD1. The CDR3 contains 15 residues. V shed 3 bases, J shed 1 base, and the junction held 7 bases outside the gene matches. CDR1 is DFQATT, CDR2 SNEGSKA, per germline (reference sequence). This chain's CDR3 is CSASPWDRESYEQYF. The DNA of the CDR3 is TGCAGTGCTAGCCCCTGGGACAGGGAGTCCTACGAGCAGTACTTC.

This chain uses TRBV5-4 with TRBJ2-2; D perhaps matches TRBD2 (6 bases). V was pared by 4 bases and J by 6 bases, with 19 bases between. CDR3 size: 16 residues. CDR1 is SGHNT and CDR2 is YYREEE in the germline V gene (reference sequence). The CDR3, as DNA: TGTGCCAGCAGCCGCCGACGCAACTCGGGGGCCGGGGAGCTGTTTTTT. Translation: CASSRRRNSGAGELFF. Using reference TRBV5-4 and TRBJ2-2 for the parts outside the CDR3, the full variable domain is ETGVTQSPTHLIKTRGQQVTLRCSSQSGHNTVSWYQQALGQGPQFIFQYYREEENGRGNFPPRFSGLQFPNYSSELNVNALELDDSALYLCASSRRRNSGAGELFFGEGSRLTVL.

This clonotype was seen a handful of times. The chain carries TRBV19 and TRBJ1-4; tentative D call: TRBD1 (5 bases). The V gene's germline CDR1 is LNHDA and CDR2 SQIVND (reference sequence). Trimming stripped 3 bases from V and 5 bases from J, with 13 bases between. The CDR3 runs to 15 residues. CDR3 sequence reads: CASSISGTENEKLFF. Written as DNA, the CDR3 is TGTGCCAGTAGTATCTCCGGGACGGAGAATGAAAAACTGTTTTTT.

The chain carries TRBV11-2 and TRBJ1-1; D call uncertain. The germline gives CDR1 SGHAT, CDR2 FQNNGV. V was shortened by 8 bases and J by 5 bases, with 18 bases between the two germline ends. The CDR3 covers 14 residues. As DNA, the CDR3 is TGTGCCAGCTGGCGCACCGGGTCGGATACTGAAGCTTTCTTT. It codes for CASWRTGSDTEAFF.

This clonotype was observed a single time. The chain links TRBV7-9 to TRBJ2-7; no reliable D call. Germline assignment: CDR1 SEHNR and CDR2 FQNEAQ (reference sequence). The CDR3 contains 13 residues. V was trimmed by 4 bases and J by 2 bases, leaving 9 bases between them. The CDR3 coding sequence is TGTGCCAGCAGCTGGGCCGAGACCTACGAGCAGTACTTC. Translated, it gives CASSWAETYEQYF.

A note on this clonotype: A read error may explain this, as a much larger clone is one base away. The J gene is TRBJ1-2, the V gene TRBV20-1; D not certain. Germline V gives CDR1 DFQATT, CDR2 SNEGSKA (reference sequence). This CDR3 is 13 amino acids long. The DNA for the CDR3 is TGCAGTGCCCGCCGAGGCACGAACTATGGCCACACCTTC. Translating gives CSARRGTNYGHTF.

There are a few counts of this clonotype. The chain uses TRBV25-1 and TRBJ1-2; D uncertain. Looked up from germline, CDR1 is MGHDK and CDR2 is SYGVNS. The CDR3 has 14 amino acids. V was cut by 0 bases and J by 11 bases, with 16 bases left in between. The CDR3 protein is CASSEYRAEMSYTF. Written as DNA, the CDR3 is TGTGCCAGCAGTGAATATAGGGCTGAAATGAGTTACACCTTC.

The chain combines TRBV6-4 with TRBJ2-6; D remains unclear. The CDR3 extends over 14 amino acids. Germline CDR1 and CDR2: MRHNA and SNTAGT. V gave up 4 bases and J gave up 1 base, with 5 bases separating them. The CDR3 DNA reads TGTGCCAGCAGTGGAGAGTCTGGGGCCAACGTCCTGACTTTC. Translation gives CASSGESGANVLTF.

The chain combines TRBV2 with TRBJ2-1, with 9 nucleotides matching TRBD2. Germline trimming cut 4 bases from V and 9 bases from J; bases unmatched to any gene: 10. This CDR3 contains 15 residues. Germline values: CDR1 SNHLY, CDR2 FYNNEI. This CDR3 reads CASSVRRGGLVEQFF. CDR3 coding DNA: TGTGCCAGCAGTGTAAGGCGGGGGGGCCTCGTTGAGCAGTTCTTC.

This clonotype was seen more than once but under ten times. The CDR3 loop is CASSRQAGELFF. CDR3 sequence (DNA): TGTGCCAGCAGCCGACAGGCCGGGGAGCTGTTTTTT. The chain uses TRBV11-3 and TRBJ2-2, with D possibly being TRBD1 (6 bases). Germline assignment: CDR1 SGHNT and CDR2 YENEEA. V was cut by 5 bases and J by 6 bases, with 7 bases left in between. The CDR3 is 12 amino acids. Filled out from reference TRBV11-3 and TRBJ2-2, the complete variable domain reads EAGVVQSPRYKIIEKKQPVAFWCNPISGHNTLYWYLQNLGQGPELLIRYENEEAVDDSQLPKDRFSAERLKGVDSTLKIQPAELGDSAVYLCASSRQAGELFFGEGSRLTVL.

This clonotype was picked up a small number of times. The genes are TRBV11-3 and TRBJ1-1; TRBD1 matches at 7 bases. Germline CDR1 is SGHNT and CDR2 is YENEEA. The CDR3 is made up of 14 amino acids. V was pared by 3 bases and J by 0 bases, with 1 base of the junction left unmatched. In nucleotides, the CDR3 is TGTGCCAGCAGCTTGGGACAGATGAACACTGAAGCTTTCTTT. Protein: CASSLGQMNTEAFF.

The CDR3 sequence: CAWTPLTGANYGYTF. For the CDR3, the DNA is TGTGCCTGGACTCCCCTAACGGGAGCTAACTATGGCTACACCTTC. V is TRBV30 and J is TRBJ1-2; D is uncertain. Germline V gene data show CDR1 as GTSNPN and CDR2 as SVGIG (reference sequence). The CDR3 contains 15 residues. The V end lost 4 bases, the J end lost 0 bases, and 15 bases lay between the germline ends.

The chain carries TRBV2 and TRBJ2-1; D gene unclear. The CDR3 loop spans 11 amino acids. The V end was cut by 4 bases, the J end by 7 bases, with 5 bases between. CDR1 and CDR2 from the germline V gene are SNHLY and FYNNEI. CDR3 region: CASSVVNEQFF. DNA of the CDR3: TGTGCCAGCAGTGTGGTAAATGAGCAGTTCTTC.

The DNA for the CDR3 is TGTGCCAGCAGTTACCCCGCCGGGACAGGGAATGAAAAACTGTTTTTT. Amino acids: CASSYPAGTGNEKLFF. The rearrangement links TRBV6-5 to TRBJ1-4, with 9 positions matching TRBD1. Trimming cost V 2 bases and J 5 bases; bases outside gene matches: 6. The CDR3 runs to 16 residues. The germline V gene has CDR1 MNHEY and CDR2 SVGAGI.

The rearrangement joins TRBV5-5 to TRBJ2-7; D is perhaps TRBD1 (6 bases). CDR3 length: 17 amino acids. V was clipped by 6 bases and J by 0 bases, with 22 bases between them. The germline CDR1 and CDR2 sequences are SGHKS and YYEKEE (reference sequence). This CDR3 reads CASTSGAQGPSSYEQYF. In nucleotides, the CDR3 is TGTGCCAGCACCTCTGGAGCACAGGGTCCAAGCTCCTACGAGCAGTACTTC. Filled out from reference TRBV5-5 and TRBJ2-7, the complete variable domain reads DAGVTQSPTHLIKTRGQQVTLRCSPISGHKSVSWYQQVLGQGPQFIFQYYEKEERGRGNFPDRFSARQFPNYSSELNVNALLLGDSALYLCASTSGAQGPSSYEQYFGPGTRLTVT.

This clonotype was detected only a few times. The chain joins TRBV6-2 or TRBV6-3 to TRBJ1-2, with D perhaps matching TRBD1 (6 bases). The CDR3 consists of 14 residues. The V end lost 2 bases, the J end lost 8 bases, and 15 bases lay between the germline ends. Germline loops: CDR1 MNHEY, CDR2 SVGEGT. The CDR3 sequence is CASSYMDSVGGYTF. In DNA form, the CDR3 reads TGTGCCAGCAGTTACATGGACAGCGTTGGGGGCTACACCTTC.

The chain carries TRBV12-3 or TRBV12-4 and TRBJ2-7; possible D gene TRBD2, 6 bases. The CDR3 loop spans 15 amino acids. Trimming took 6 bases from V and 0 from J, leaving 15 bases between them. The CDR3 reads CASRKTGVSSYEQYF. As DNA, the CDR3 is TGTGCCAGCAGAAAAACGGGGGTGAGCTCCTACGAGCAGTACTTC.